This T cell receptor (beta chain) was documented in a study of cytomegalovirus exposure and HLA in healthy donors. Study observations and caveats: Most CMV-associated TCR beta chains were later found to appear HLA-restricted. Reportedly, diagnosis of cytomegalovirus status by the classifier showed high specificity and sensitivity. Productive status was seen about 87% or about 30% of the time for most TCR beta V segments in an earlier analysis. When analyzed later, a missense DCLRE1C variant was found to be linked to TCR beta V- and J-gene trimming.

Losses at the gene ends were 5 bases for V and 7 bases for J; bases not matched to a gene: 9. The CDR3 spans 15 residues. Germline assignment: CDR1 SGHTA and CDR2 FQGNSA. The PCR made use of 60 Vbeta and 13 Jbeta primers. Sequencing used immunoSEQ multiplex PCR; TCRdb keeps in-frame clones, though not all of them. The data show 150,000 to 200,000 clones, with around 80% seen just once and 5.7% held by the top ten. With regard to this clone: As yet, its antigen is unknown.

This chain connects TRBV7-2 to TRBJ2-3; 10 nucleotides align to TRBD2. The sequence was obtained from a man aged 35 to 55 in good health and CMV-seronegative. The sample comprised PBMCs. DNA for the CDR3: TGTGCCAGCAGCCCAAGGGTAGCGGGGGGATATACGCAGTATTTT. This sequence encodes CASSPRVAGGYTQYF. Variable domain in full (rest from reference TRBV7-2 and TRBJ2-3): GAGVSQSPSNKVTEKGKDVELRCDPISGHTALYWYRQSLGQGLEFLIYFQGNSAPDKSGLPSDRFSAERTGGSVSTLTIQRTQQEDSAVYLCASSPRVAGGYTQYFGPGTRLTVL.